These 15 T cell receptor beta chains were all obtained from the same sample, sequenced in a study of OX40 agonist ivuxolimab in advanced cancers. Produced via immunoSEQ multiplex PCR; TCRdb's table is partial and in-frame only. The sample contains about 30,000 clones, 82% of which appear only once. The sequencing here drew on CD4+ or CD8+ T cells sorted from blood, taken in a trial of the OX40 agonist ivuxolimab. Receptors were obtained from an adult with an advanced solid tumor such as melanoma, head and neck, liver or kidney cancer.

This chain links TRBV7-9 with TRBJ2-7; D is possibly TRBD1 (5 bases). The V and J ends lost 5 bases and 1 base respectively, with 15 bases between them. Per the germline V gene, CDR1 is SEHNR and CDR2 is FQNEAQ (reference sequence). The CDR3 consists of 15 residues. CDR3 loop: CASSPSSGSSYEQYF. CDR3 DNA sequence: TGTGCCAGCAGCCCCTCCTCAGGGTCTTCCTACGAGCAGTACTTC.

The J gene is TRBJ1-1, the V gene TRBV5-1; TRBD1 is a possible D gene (6 bases). V was clipped by 2 bases and J by 6 bases, with 14 bases between them. The germline V gene encodes CDR1 SGHRS and CDR2 YFSETQ. The CDR3 consists of 14 residues. The CDR3 here is CASSLGRGGPEAFF. Here the CDR3 DNA reads TGCGCCAGCAGCTTAGGTCGCGGGGGCCCTGAAGCTTTCTTT.

This chain uses TRBV7-9 with TRBJ1-1; 7 positions agree with TRBD1. CDR3 length: 15 residues. With V trimmed by 6 bases and J by 1 base, 8 bases remained unmatched. Germline V lookup: CDR1 SEHNR, CDR2 FQNEAQ (reference sequence). Written as DNA, the CDR3 is TGTGCCAGCAGACCAAGACAGGGTCGGAACACTGAAGCTTTCTTT. Its translation: CASRPRQGRNTEAFF.

The rearrangement uses TRBV4-3 and TRBJ1-3, with TRBD1 identical over 7 bases. The CDR3 spans 15 residues. Germline trimming cut 1 base from V and 4 bases from J; bases unmatched to any gene: 4. Germline-derived CDR1 and CDR2 are LGHNA and YSLEER. The CDR3 DNA follows: TGCGCCAGCAGCCAAGGGCCAGGGGGAGGAAACACCATATATTTT. It yields the protein CASSQGPGGGNTIYF.

The J gene is TRBJ1-5, the V gene TRBV4-3, with D hard to call. The V end was cut by 0 bases, the J end by 7 bases, with 7 bases between. The germline V gene encodes CDR1 LGHNA and CDR2 YSLEER. The CDR3 loop spans 13 amino acids. The CDR3 bases are TGCGCCAGCAGCCAAGAGGAGGGACAGCCCCAGCATTTT. Amino acid sequence: CASSQEEGQPQHF.

The chain's CDR3 is CASSRDTGRNTEAFF. The CDR3 nucleotides are TGTGCCAGCAGCAGGGACACAGGGAGGAACACTGAAGCTTTCTTT. The rearrangement uses TRBV25-1 and TRBJ1-1; tentative D call: TRBD1 (6 bases). Trimming took 6 bases from V and 1 from J, leaving 15 bases between them. The length of the CDR3 is 15 residues. Germline CDR1 is MGHDK and CDR2 is SYGVNS.

The chain couples TRBV5-6 to TRBJ2-7; 8 bases agree with TRBD1. The V segment lost 3 bases and the J segment 3 bases; nucleotides outside the gene matches: 5. Per the germline V gene, CDR1 is SGHDT and CDR2 is YYEEEE. This CDR3 region has 14 residues. As DNA, the CDR3 is TGTGCCAGCAGCTGGGGGACAGGTAACTACGAGCAGTACTTC. Protein sequence: CASSWGTGNYEQYF.

The DNA of the CDR3 is TGTGCCAGCAGGTTTCCCGGGACAGGGATCACTGAAGCTTTCTTT. This translates into CASRFPGTGITEAFF. The J gene is TRBJ1-1, the V gene TRBV7-9; 9 bases map to TRBD1. Germline V lookup: CDR1 SEHNR, CDR2 FQNEAQ (reference sequence). There are 15 residues in the CDR3. J lost 4 bases, V lost 6 bases, and 9 bases had no gene match.

This clone has only a few counts. The chain recombines TRBV7-8 with TRBJ1-1; D remains ambiguous. V lost 2 bases and J 3 bases, leaving 7 bases between the germline ends. The CDR3 consists of 13 residues. Germline loops: CDR1 SGHVS, CDR2 FQNEAQ. CDR3 region: CASSLNQHTEAFF. In nucleotides, the CDR3 is TGTGCCAGCAGCTTAAACCAGCACACTGAAGCTTTCTTT.

The chain links TRBV7-9 to TRBJ2-1; 9 bases fit TRBD2. V dropped 2 bases and J dropped 5; count of bases not matched to a gene: 4. The CDR3 contains 15 residues. Germline CDR1 and CDR2: SEHNR and FQNEAQ (reference sequence). The CDR3 loop reads CASSLRREGHNEQFF. DNA for the CDR3: TGTGCCAGCAGCTTACGGCGGGAGGGCCACAATGAGCAGTTCTTC.

In this sample, this clone turned up once. The chain recombines TRBV7-3 with TRBJ2-1, with 9 bases that match TRBD2. Germline CDR1 reads SGHTA; CDR2 reads FQGTGA. The V gene end was trimmed by 5 bases and the J gene end by 9 bases; junction bases not matched to a gene: 5. CDR3 length: 13 residues. This CDR3 is CASSISGGGEQFF. The CDR3 nucleotides read TGTGCCAGCAGCATTAGCGGGGGAGGTGAGCAGTTCTTC.

This clone was seen a handful of times. The chain employs TRBV7-8 and TRBJ2-7; perhaps TRBD1 as D (7 bases). Trimming left V 5 bases short and J 0 bases short, with 14 bases between. The V gene's germline CDR1 is SGHVS and CDR2 FQNEAQ. The CDR3 is 15 residues long. CDR3 amino acids: CASSPRGESSYEQYF. Written as DNA, the CDR3 is TGTGCCAGCAGCCCCAGGGGGGAATCCTCCTACGAGCAGTACTTC.

This clone counts as medium-sized (0.01 to 0.1%). The chain carries TRBV13 and TRBJ2-7; D is unclear. V lost 7 bases, J lost 6 bases, and 13 bases lay in between. In germline, CDR1 is PRHDT, CDR2 FYEKMQ (reference sequence). The CDR3 is 12 residues long. This CDR3 reads CASNLGSGEQYF. For the CDR3, the DNA is TGTGCCAGCAACCTCGGTAGTGGCGAGCAGTACTTC. The variable domain in full, completed from reference TRBV13 and TRBJ2-7, reads AAGVIQSPRHLIKEKRETATLKCYPIPRHDTVYWYQQGPGQDPQFLISFYEKMQSDKGSIPDRFSAQQFSDYHSELNMSSLELGDSALYFCASNLGSGEQYFGPGTRLTVT.

The chain is built from TRBV9 and TRBJ2-7; 8 bases agree with TRBD1. Germline CDR1 SGDLS, CDR2 YYNGEE. This CDR3 has 12 amino acids. The trim removed 3 bases at V and 5 bases at J, leaving 1 base unmatched. The DNA of the CDR3 is TGTGCCAGCAGCGGACAGGGGAACGAGCAGTACTTC. It yields the protein CASSGQGNEQYF. Filled out from reference TRBV9 and TRBJ2-7, the complete variable domain reads DSGVTQTPKHLITATGQRVTLRCSPRSGDLSVYWYQQSLDQGLQFLIQYYNGEERAKGNILERFSAQQFPDLHSELNLSSLELGDSALYFCASSGQGNEQYFGPGTRLTVT.

In nucleotides, the CDR3 is TGTGCCAGCAGTTTATCGGTGACAGGGAAAGGCTACACCTTC. It specifies CASSLSVTGKGYTF. This chain links TRBV27 with TRBJ1-2, with 7 bases aligning to TRBD1. V shed 0 bases and J 8 bases; nucleotides not matched to a gene: 6. This CDR3 comprises 14 residues. CDR1 is MNHEY, CDR2 SMNVEV, per germline (reference sequence).